The rows below give T cell receptor beta chains drawn from one sample of a study of blood T cell repertoires in COVID-19. Sequencing was performed with immunoSEQ multiplex PCR; in TCRdb, only in-frame clones are kept and a portion is missing. The table has 40,000 to 45,000 clones, 85% to 95% seen once. Material: peripheral blood. The receptors originated from a human donor in a cohort sampled during active COVID-19. Both conserved end residues are part of each CDR3. A D gene is named only where the DNA matches it firmly. Clone size appears in some rows only: once, few, many, or a class for an expanded clone.

J gene: TRBJ2-1
D gene: TRBD2
V gene: TRBV15
clone size: medium-sized
CDR3 DNA: TGTGCCACCAGCAGAGATACTAGCGGGGGGCTCAATGAGCAGTTCTTC
CDR3 protein: CATSRDTSGGLNEQFF

J gene: TRBJ2-3
D gene: TRBD2
V gene: TRBV4-3
clone size: .
CDR3 DNA: TGCGCCAGCAGCCAAGTGTTTAGCGGGGGGGCAAAAGATACGCAGTATTTT
CDR3 protein: CASSQVFSGGAKDTQYF

J gene: TRBJ2-1
D gene: .
V gene: TRBV28
clone size: .
CDR3 DNA: TGTGCCAGCAGTTTAGTTCAAAGGGTGGGGCCCCCTTACTCCTACAATGAGCAGTTCTTC
CDR3 protein: CASSLVQRVGPPYSYNEQFF

J gene: TRBJ1-6
D gene: TRBD1
V gene: TRBV28
clone size: .
CDR3 DNA: TGTACCAGCAGTCGGGACAGGGAGGCATCACCCCTCCACTTT
CDR3 protein: CTSSRDREASPLHF

J gene: TRBJ2-3
D gene: TRBD2
V gene: TRBV7-9
clone size: .
CDR3 DNA: TGTGCCAGCAGCACCAGACTAGCGGGAAACACAGATACGCAGTATTTT
CDR3 protein: CASSTRLAGNTDTQYF

J gene: TRBJ2-2
D gene: .
V gene: TRBV7-2
clone size: .
CDR3 DNA: TGTGCCAGCAGCTTAGGAAATTCAGGAACCGGGGAGCTGTTTTTT
CDR3 protein: CASSLGNSGTGELFF

J gene: TRBJ1-3
D gene: TRBD1
V gene: TRBV29-1
clone size: .
CDR3 DNA: TGCAGCGTTGAAGGAACGACAGGGTTAACTGGAAACACCATATATTTT
CDR3 protein: CSVEGTTGLTGNTIYF

J gene: TRBJ1-2
D gene: .
V gene: TRBV6-2/TRBV6-3
clone size: .
CDR3 DNA: TGTGCCAGCAGTGATTCTACAGGGTCCTTATATGGCTACACCTTC
CDR3 protein: CASSDSTGSLYGYTF

J gene: TRBJ2-7
D gene: TRBD1
V gene: TRBV4-1
clone size: .
CDR3 DNA: TGCGCCAGCAGCCAACCGGGACAGGGTTCCTACGAGCAGTACTTC
CDR3 protein: CASSQPGQGSYEQYF

J gene: TRBJ1-2
D gene: TRBD1
V gene: TRBV11-2
clone size: .
CDR3 DNA: TGTGCCAGCAGGCGCCCGGGACAGCCCTTACAAAAGGATGGCTACACCTTC
CDR3 protein: CASRRPGQPLQKDGYTF

J gene: TRBJ1-2
D gene: .
V gene: TRBV20-1
clone size: .
CDR3 DNA: TGCAGTGCTAGTTGGACAGCGACCCCCCTTCGGCTCTATGGCTACACCTTC
CDR3 protein: CSASWTATPLRLYGYTF

J gene: TRBJ2-3
D gene: TRBD2
V gene: TRBV15
clone size: .
CDR3 DNA: TGTGCCACCAGCAGAGACCTTAGCGGGGCGGCAGATACGCAGTATTTT
CDR3 protein: CATSRDLSGAADTQYF

J gene: TRBJ2-7
D gene: .
V gene: TRBV5-6
clone size: once
CDR3 DNA: TGTGCCAGCAAAGCTTCCCCGAATCCCTACGAGCAGTACTTC
CDR3 protein: CASKASPNPYEQYF

J gene: TRBJ2-2
D gene: .
V gene: TRBV18
clone size: .
CDR3 DNA: TGTGCCAGCTCATTCAACAGGGCCGGGGAGCTGTTTTTT
CDR3 protein: CASSFNRAGELFF

J gene: TRBJ1-2
D gene: .
V gene: TRBV6-5
clone size: once
CDR3 DNA: TGTGCCAGCAGTTACGGCGGAGCGGACTTAGACTACACCTTC
CDR3 protein: CASSYGGADLDYTF

J gene: TRBJ2-1
D gene: .
V gene: TRBV19
clone size: .
CDR3 DNA: TGTGCCAGTAGTAGACTAGGAGGCGTCTCCAATGAGCAGTTCTTC
CDR3 protein: CASSRLGGVSNEQFF

J gene: TRBJ2-5
D gene: .
V gene: TRBV5-1
clone size: .
CDR3 DNA: TGCGCCAGCAGCTCACGGGGAGTGTGGGAGACCCAGTACTTC
CDR3 protein: CASSSRGVWETQYF

J gene: TRBJ2-7
D gene: .
V gene: TRBV4-1
clone size: few
CDR3 DNA: TGCGCCAGCAGCCAAGCAAACAGGGGGGGAGACGAGCAGTACTTC
CDR3 protein: CASSQANRGGDEQYF

J gene: TRBJ2-7
D gene: TRBD2
V gene: TRBV5-8
clone size: .
CDR3 DNA: TGTGCCAGCAGCTTGGTTCGGCTAGCGGGAGGACCCTACGAGCAGTACTTC
CDR3 protein: CASSLVRLAGGPYEQYF

J gene: TRBJ2-3
D gene: TRBD2
V gene: TRBV9
clone size: .
CDR3 DNA: TGTGCCAGCAGCGTAGCATCCTCGGGGCGGGGGAGCACAGATACGCAGTATTTT
CDR3 protein: CASSVASSGRGSTDTQYF

J gene: TRBJ2-1
D gene: .
V gene: TRBV3-1/TRBV3-2
clone size: .
CDR3 DNA: TGTGCCAGCAGCCATGCGAGGGCGGGGCAGTATGAGCAGTTCTTC
CDR3 protein: CASSHARAGQYEQFF

J gene: TRBJ1-2
D gene: TRBD1
V gene: TRBV19
clone size: .
CDR3 DNA: TGTGCCAGTAGTATTCCCGGGACAGGGGGCGCAGTCTATGGCTACACCTTC
CDR3 protein: CASSIPGTGGAVYGYTF